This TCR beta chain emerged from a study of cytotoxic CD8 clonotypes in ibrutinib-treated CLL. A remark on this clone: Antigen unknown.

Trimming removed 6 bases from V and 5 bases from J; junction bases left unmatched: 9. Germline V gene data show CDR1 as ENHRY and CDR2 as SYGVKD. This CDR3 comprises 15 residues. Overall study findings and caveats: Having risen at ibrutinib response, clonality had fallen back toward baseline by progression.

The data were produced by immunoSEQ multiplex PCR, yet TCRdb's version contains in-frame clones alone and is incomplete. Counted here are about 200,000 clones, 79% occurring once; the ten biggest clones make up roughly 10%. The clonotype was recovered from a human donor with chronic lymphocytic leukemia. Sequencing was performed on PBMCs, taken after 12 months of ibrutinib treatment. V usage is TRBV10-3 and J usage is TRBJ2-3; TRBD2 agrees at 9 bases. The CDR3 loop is CAISPRRGGLDTQYF. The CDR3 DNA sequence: TGTGCCATCAGCCCGCGGCGGGGGGGATTAGATACGCAGTATTTT.